This T cell receptor (beta chain) was sequenced during a study of human CD4 T cells and Enterobacteriaceae (dated by TCRdb to the early 2020s). A note on this clone: Its antigen is not yet known. No base qualities exist here, and no much larger clone lies one base off it.

General conclusions and limits of the study: Reactivity of ex vivo clonotypes was inferred only by matching nucleotide sequences to CFSE-low cultures from the same donors. Ex vivo, broadly cross-reactive clonotypes appeared more expanded than specific ones, with about 55% of the 19 and most of the roughly 34 in the top 5%.

Including cysteine and phenylalanine, the CDR3 has 15 amino acids. Only CDR3 DNA is held: 45 bases, read in frame from base 1. The junction shows trimming of 5 bases on V and 0 bases on J, plus 12 bases between the germline ends. CDR1 and CDR2, looked up from the germline V gene, are ENHRY and SYGVKD. The ex vivo total memory CD4+ samples were sequenced at deep level, which gave a detection sensitivity of one cell in 200,000. The QIAamp DNA Micro Kit was used to extract genomic DNA from cell pellets, and spectrophotometry was used to check the DNA quantity and purity. TCR Vbeta CDR3 regions were amplified with the immunoSEQ multiplex PCR assay. Sequencing of amplicons was performed on the Illumina HiSeq platform. Each retrieved sequence was 87 nucleotides long and included the CDR3 region. The study's own analysis went as follows. A clonotype was defined as a unique productive TCR Vbeta nucleotide sequence, quantified by productive template frequency from ImmunoSEQ Analyzer V3.0. A threshold at the top 5th percentile of each frequency-ranked repertoire was used to define expanded clonotypes. Repertoire overlap was computed as Chao-Jaccard with the R package fossil and visualized by nonmetric multidimensional scaling with the R package MASS. TCRdb carries this immuneACCESS record with in-frame sequences only. Its versions omit some clonotypes, under half of them owing to an unresolved V gene in the studies checked, with the rest unexplained. Clone size and the V and J calls come from that table; the DNA yielded D and trimming. Recorded for this sample are just under 30,000 clones; 82% of them occurred a single time. The ten largest clones add up to around 1.7% of the sample.

Memory CD4+ T cells were FACS-sorted on a FACSAria III to over 98% purity as all CD4+ cells other than CD45RA+CCR7+CD95- naive cells. Blood from healthy donors was obtained from blood donation centers in Switzerland. Positive selection with CD4 and CD14 magnetic microbeads was used to enrich total CD4+ T cells and monocytes. CD8+, CD14+, CD16+, CD56+, CD19+ and CD25-bright cells were excluded prior to sorting. To assess in vivo expansion of bacteria-reactive clonotypes, total memory CD4+ T cells from two blood donors were sequenced directly ex vivo. Isolation of peripheral blood mononuclear cells from donor blood was performed with Ficoll-Paque Plus.

This receptor was taken from a human donor in good health. The chain employs TRBV10-3 and TRBJ2-3, with the D segment identity uncertain. Sequencing used memory CD4+ T cells from blood. The cell subset or site tag for this specimen amounts to: total memory CD4 T cells sorted directly ex vivo, unstimulated. The CDR3 here reads CAISTLTASTDTQYF. The nucleotides read TGTGCCATCAGTACCCTGACGGCTAGCACAGATACGCAGTATTTT.